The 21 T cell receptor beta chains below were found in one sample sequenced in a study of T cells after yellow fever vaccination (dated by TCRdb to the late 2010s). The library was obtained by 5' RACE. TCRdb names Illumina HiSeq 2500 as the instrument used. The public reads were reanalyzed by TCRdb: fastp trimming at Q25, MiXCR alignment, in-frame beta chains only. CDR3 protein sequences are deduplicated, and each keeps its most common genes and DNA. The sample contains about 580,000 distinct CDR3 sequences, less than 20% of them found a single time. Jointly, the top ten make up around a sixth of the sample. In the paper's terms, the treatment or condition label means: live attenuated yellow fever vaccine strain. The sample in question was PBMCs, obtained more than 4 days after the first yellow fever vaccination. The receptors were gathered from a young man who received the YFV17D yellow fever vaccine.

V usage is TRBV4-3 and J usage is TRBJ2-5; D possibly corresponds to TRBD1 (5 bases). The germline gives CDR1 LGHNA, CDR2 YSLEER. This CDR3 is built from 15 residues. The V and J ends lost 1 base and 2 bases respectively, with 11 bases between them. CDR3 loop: CASSQGLREQETQYF. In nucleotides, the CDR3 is TGCGCCAGCAGCCAAGGTCTCAGGGAACAAGAGACCCAGTACTTC.

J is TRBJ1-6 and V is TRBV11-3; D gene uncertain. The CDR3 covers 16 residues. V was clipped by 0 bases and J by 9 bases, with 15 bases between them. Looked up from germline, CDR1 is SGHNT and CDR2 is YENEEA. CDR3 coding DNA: TGTGCCAGCAGCTTAGATCCCCGGTTTTGGCTTTCACCCCTCCACTTT. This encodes CASSLDPRFWLSPLHF.

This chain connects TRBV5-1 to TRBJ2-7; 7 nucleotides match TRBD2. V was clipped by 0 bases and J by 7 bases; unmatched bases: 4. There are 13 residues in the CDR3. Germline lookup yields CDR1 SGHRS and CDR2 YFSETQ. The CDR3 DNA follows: TGCGCCAGCAGCTTGGAACTAGCGCGGGAGCAGTACTTC. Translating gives CASSLELAREQYF.

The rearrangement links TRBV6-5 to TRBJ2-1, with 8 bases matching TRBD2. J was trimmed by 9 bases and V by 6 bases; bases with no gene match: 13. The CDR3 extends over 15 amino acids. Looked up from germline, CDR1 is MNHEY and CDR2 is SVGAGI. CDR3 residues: CASSYGSGGPFEQFF. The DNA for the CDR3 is TGTGCCAGCAGCTACGGGTCGGGGGGGCCCTTTGAGCAGTTCTTC.

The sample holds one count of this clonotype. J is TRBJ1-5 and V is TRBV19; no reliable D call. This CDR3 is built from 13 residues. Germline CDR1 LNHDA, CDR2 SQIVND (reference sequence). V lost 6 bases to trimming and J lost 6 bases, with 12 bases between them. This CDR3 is CASRPGGVQPQHF. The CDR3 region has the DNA TGTGCCAGTAGACCGGGCGGGGTTCAGCCCCAGCATTTT. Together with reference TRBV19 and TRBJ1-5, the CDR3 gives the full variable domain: DGGITQSPKYLFRKEGQNVTLSCEQNLNHDAMYWYRQDPGQGLRLIYYSQIVNDFQKGDIAEGYSVSREKKESFPLTVTSAQKNPTAFYLCASRPGGVQPQHFGDGTRLSIL.

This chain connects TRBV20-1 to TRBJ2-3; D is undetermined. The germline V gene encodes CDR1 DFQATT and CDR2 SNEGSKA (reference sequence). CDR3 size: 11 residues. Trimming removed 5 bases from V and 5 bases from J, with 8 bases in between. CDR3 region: CSAPGLDTQYF. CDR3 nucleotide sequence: TGCAGTGCTCCCGGCTTAGATACGCAGTATTTT.

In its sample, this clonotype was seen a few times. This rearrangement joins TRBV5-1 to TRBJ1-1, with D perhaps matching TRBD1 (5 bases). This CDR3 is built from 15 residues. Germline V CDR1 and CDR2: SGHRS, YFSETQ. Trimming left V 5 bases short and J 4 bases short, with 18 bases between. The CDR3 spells CASSPGAMGGTEAFF. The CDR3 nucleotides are TGCGCCAGCAGTCCTGGGGCCATGGGGGGCACTGAAGCTTTCTTT.

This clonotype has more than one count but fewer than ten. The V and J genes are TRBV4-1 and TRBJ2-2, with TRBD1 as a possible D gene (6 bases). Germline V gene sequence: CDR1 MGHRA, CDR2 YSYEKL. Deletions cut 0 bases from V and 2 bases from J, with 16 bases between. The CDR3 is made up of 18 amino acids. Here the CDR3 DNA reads TGCGCCAGCAGCCAAGATCCAAACAGGGTAATAAACACCGGGGAGCTGTTTTTT. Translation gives CASSQDPNRVINTGELFF.

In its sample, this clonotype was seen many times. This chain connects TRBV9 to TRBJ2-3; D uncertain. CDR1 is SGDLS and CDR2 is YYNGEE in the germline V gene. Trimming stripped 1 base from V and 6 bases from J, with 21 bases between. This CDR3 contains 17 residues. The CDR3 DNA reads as TGTGCCAGCAGCGTATCCGGCGGATTGACGTCTCGGGATACGCAGTATTTT. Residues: CASSVSGGLTSRDTQYF.

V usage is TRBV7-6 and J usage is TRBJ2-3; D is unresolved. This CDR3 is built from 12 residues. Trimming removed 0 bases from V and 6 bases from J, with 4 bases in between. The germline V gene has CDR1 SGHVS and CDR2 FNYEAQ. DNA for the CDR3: TGTGCCAGCAGCTTAGCAATGGATACGCAGTATTTT. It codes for CASSLAMDTQYF.

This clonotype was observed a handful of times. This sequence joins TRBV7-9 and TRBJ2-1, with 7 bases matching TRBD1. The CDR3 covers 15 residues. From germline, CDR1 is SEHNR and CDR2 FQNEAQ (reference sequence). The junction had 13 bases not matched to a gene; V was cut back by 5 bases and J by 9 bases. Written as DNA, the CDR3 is TGTGCCAGCAGCCCCCGGGACAGTCTTTTAGTTGAGCAGTTCTTC. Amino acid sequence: CASSPRDSLLVEQFF.

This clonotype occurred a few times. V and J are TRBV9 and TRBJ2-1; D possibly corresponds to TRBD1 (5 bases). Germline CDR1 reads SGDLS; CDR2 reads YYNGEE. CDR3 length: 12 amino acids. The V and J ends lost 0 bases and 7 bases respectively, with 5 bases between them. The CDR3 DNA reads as TGTGCCAGCAGCGTAGCAGGGAATGAGCAGTTCTTC. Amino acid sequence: CASSVAGNEQFF.

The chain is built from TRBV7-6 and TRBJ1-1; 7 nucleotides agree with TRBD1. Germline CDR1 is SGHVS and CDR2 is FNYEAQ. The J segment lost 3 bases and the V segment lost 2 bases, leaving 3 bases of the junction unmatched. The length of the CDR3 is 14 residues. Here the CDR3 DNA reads TGTGCCAGCAGCTTAATTCAGGGGGACACTGAAGCTTTCTTT. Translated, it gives CASSLIQGDTEAFF.

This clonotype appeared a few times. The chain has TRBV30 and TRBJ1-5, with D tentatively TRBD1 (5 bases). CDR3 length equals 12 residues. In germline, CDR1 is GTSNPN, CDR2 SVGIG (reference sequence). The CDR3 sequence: CGVQVSDQPQHF. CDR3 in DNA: TGTGGGGTACAGGTCTCTGATCAGCCCCAGCATTTT.

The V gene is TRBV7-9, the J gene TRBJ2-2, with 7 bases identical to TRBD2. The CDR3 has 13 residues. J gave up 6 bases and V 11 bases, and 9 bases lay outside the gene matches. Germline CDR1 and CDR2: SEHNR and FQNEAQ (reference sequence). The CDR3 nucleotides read TGTGCCGTCAGCGGGAAAGGCGCCGGGGAGCTGTTTTTT. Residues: CAVSGKGAGELFF.

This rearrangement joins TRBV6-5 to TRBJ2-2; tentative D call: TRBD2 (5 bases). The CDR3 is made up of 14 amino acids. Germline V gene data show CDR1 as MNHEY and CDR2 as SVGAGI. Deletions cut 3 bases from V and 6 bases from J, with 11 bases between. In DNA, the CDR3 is TGTGCCAGCAGTTATGGGCAGGAGGCCGGGGAGCTGTTTTTT. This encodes CASSYGQEAGELFF.

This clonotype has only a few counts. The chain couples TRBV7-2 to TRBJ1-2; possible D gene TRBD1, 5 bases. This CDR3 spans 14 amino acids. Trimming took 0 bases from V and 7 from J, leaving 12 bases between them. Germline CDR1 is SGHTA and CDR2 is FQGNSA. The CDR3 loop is CASSLATAGTGYTF. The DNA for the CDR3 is TGTGCCAGCAGCTTAGCCACAGCGGGGACTGGCTACACCTTC. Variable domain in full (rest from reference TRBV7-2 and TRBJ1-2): GAGVSQSPSNKVTEKGKDVELRCDPISGHTALYWYRQSLGQGLEFLIYFQGNSAPDKSGLPSDRFSAERTGGSVSTLTIQRTQQEDSAVYLCASSLATAGTGYTFGSGTRLTVV.

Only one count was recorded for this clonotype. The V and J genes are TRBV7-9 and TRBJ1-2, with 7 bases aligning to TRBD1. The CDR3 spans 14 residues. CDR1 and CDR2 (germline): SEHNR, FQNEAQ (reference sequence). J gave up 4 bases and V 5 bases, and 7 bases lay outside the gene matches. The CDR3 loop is CASSETGSPYGYTF. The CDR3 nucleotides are TGTGCCAGCAGCGAGACAGGGAGCCCCTATGGCTACACCTTC.

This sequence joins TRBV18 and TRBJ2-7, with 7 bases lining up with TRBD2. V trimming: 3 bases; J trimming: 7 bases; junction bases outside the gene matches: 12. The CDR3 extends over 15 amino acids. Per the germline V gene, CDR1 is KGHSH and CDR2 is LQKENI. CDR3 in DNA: TGTGCCAGCTCACCGGGAGGGGCGTACCGAGGGGAGCAGTACTTC. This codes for CASSPGGAYRGEQYF.

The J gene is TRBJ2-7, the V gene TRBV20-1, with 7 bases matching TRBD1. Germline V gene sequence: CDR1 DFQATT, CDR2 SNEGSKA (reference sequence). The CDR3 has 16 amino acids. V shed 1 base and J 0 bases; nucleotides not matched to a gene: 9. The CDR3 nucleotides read TGCAGTGCTAGAGTAGTAGGGGGCCCAAGCTCCTACGAGCAGTACTTC. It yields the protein CSARVVGGPSSYEQYF.

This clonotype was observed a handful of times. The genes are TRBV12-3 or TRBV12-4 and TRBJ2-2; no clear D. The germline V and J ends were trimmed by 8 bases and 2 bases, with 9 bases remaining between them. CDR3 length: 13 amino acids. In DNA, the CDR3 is TGTGCCAGCCGTAGAGTAAACACCGGGGAGCTGTTTTTT. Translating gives CASRRVNTGELFF.